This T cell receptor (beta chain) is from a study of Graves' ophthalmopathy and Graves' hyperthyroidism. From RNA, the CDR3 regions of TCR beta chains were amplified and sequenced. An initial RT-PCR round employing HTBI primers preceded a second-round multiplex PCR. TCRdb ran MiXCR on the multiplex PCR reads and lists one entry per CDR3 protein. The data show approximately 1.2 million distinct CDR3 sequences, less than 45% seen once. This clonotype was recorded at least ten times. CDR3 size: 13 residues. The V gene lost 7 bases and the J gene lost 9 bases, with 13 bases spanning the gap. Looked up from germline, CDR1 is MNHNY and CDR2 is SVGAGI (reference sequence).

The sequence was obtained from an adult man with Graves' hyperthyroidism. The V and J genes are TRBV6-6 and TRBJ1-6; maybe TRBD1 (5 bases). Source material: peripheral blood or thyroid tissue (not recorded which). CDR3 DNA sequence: TGTGCCAGCACCGACCGGGGGGTTTCACCCCTCCACTTT. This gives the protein CASTDRGVSPLHF.